Following are 22 T cell receptor beta chains from one sample sequenced in a study of vaccination effects on CD4 cells after COVID-19. The method was immunoSEQ multiplex PCR; TCRdb's version includes in-frame clones alone and lacks a portion of them. The data contain some 22,000 clones, roughly three quarters of them seen just once; the ten biggest clones take up more than 9%. Within the ViraFEST assay, antigen-specific CD4+ T cells underwent expansion with viral peptide pools prior to sequencing. When 10 to 11 days of culture had elapsed, CD4+ T cells were isolated. Participants received two doses of either the BNT162b2 or mRNA-1273 vaccine. No antigen is known for these receptors. Source: CD4+ T cells from PBMCs cultured with HCoV-229E spike peptides, taken after COVID-19 vaccination. Receptors originate from a human donor who received a COVID-19 vaccine.

This clone showed up just a few times. The chain has TRBV12-3 or TRBV12-4 and TRBJ1-3, with D uncertain. The CDR3 contains 13 residues. Trimming removed 4 bases from V and 6 bases from J, with 10 bases in between. For the CDR3, the DNA is TGTGCCAGCAGTTCGAATACAGAAAACACCATATATTTT. Protein sequence: CASSSNTENTIYF.

The chain has TRBV2 and TRBJ2-2; possible D gene TRBD1, 5 bases. Germline assignment: CDR1 SNHLY and CDR2 FYNNEI. V was clipped by 5 bases and J by 6 bases, with 16 bases between them. The CDR3 totals 15 residues. This CDR3 reads CASSKTEPLAGELFF. DNA for the CDR3: TGTGCCAGCAGTAAGACAGAGCCCCTCGCCGGGGAGCTGTTTTTT.

V usage is TRBV6-5 and J usage is TRBJ2-7, with 9 bases that match TRBD1. Germline CDR1 reads MNHEY; CDR2 reads SVGAGI. The CDR3 runs 15 residues. V shed 6 bases, J shed 1 base, and the junction held 7 bases outside the gene matches. The chain's CDR3 is CASRDPGTGSYEQYF. For the CDR3, the DNA is TGTGCCAGCAGAGACCCCGGGACAGGGTCCTACGAGCAGTACTTC.

This clone was found a few times. The rearrangement uses TRBV9 and TRBJ2-2; D remains ambiguous. The CDR3 is made up of 14 amino acids. Germline values: CDR1 SGDLS, CDR2 YYNGEE. V dropped 1 base and J dropped 1 base, with 5 bases sitting between them. The CDR3 loop is CASSVRVNTGELFF. CDR3 in DNA: TGTGCCAGCAGCGTAAGGGTGAACACCGGGGAGCTGTTTTTT.

A single count supports this clone. V usage is TRBV5-1 and J usage is TRBJ2-7, with 7 bases aligning to TRBD1. Germline V gene lookup returns CDR1 SGHRS and CDR2 YFSETQ. The CDR3 consists of 15 residues. V dropped 1 base and J dropped 4; count of bases not matched to a gene: 8. The CDR3 loop reads CASSLQPGQKYEQYF. The CDR3 bases are TGCGCCAGCAGCTTGCAGCCGGGACAGAAATACGAGCAGTACTTC.

Points on this clone: The sample holds other DNA sequences that translate to the same CDR3. This sequence joins TRBV19 and TRBJ1-5; D is uncertain. The germline V gene has CDR1 LNHDA and CDR2 SQIVND (reference sequence). The CDR3 totals 13 residues. The V and J ends lost 6 bases and 0 bases respectively, with 6 bases between them. The CDR3 DNA follows: TGTGCCAGTAGCCCTTATAGCAATCAGCCCCAGCATTTT. Encoded protein: CASSPYSNQPQHF.

The rearrangement uses TRBV5-1 and TRBJ2-3, with D unresolved. V was clipped by 2 bases and J by 1 base, with 5 bases between them. This CDR3 is 13 amino acids long. Germline V CDR1 and CDR2: SGHRS, YFSETQ. The CDR3 sequence is CASSFKGTDTQYF. In DNA, the CDR3 is TGCGCCAGCAGCTTCAAGGGCACAGATACGCAGTATTTT.

The chain carries TRBV29-1 and TRBJ2-7; TRBD1 aligns across 9 bases. This CDR3 comprises 15 residues. CDR1 SQVTM and CDR2 ANQGSEA come from the germline V gene. Unmatched junction bases numbered 15, after V lost 6 bases and J lost 6 bases. CDR3 sequence reads: CSVVTDRGGPREQYF. CDR3 nucleotide sequence: TGCAGCGTGGTCACGGACAGGGGAGGGCCCCGCGAGCAGTACTTC.

V gene TRBV5-1 combines with J gene TRBJ1-6; 10 bases fit TRBD1. The CDR3 is 13 residues long. The ends lost 3 bases at V and 11 bases at J; junction bases unmatched: 2. Looked up from germline, CDR1 is SGHRS and CDR2 is YFSETQ. The CDR3 DNA is TGCGCCAGCAGCTGGGGGACAGGGGCACCCCTCCACTTT. Protein: CASSWGTGAPLHF.

This clone came up once. The rearrangement uses TRBV5-4 and TRBJ2-7; 9 bases match TRBD2. The CDR3 contains 16 residues. V shed 2 bases and J 0 bases; nucleotides not matched to a gene: 6. Germline CDR1 and CDR2: SGHNT and YYREEE (reference sequence). The CDR3 coding sequence is TGTGCCAGCAGCTTTTCTAGCGGGGCCAGCTCCTACGAGCAGTACTTC. Its protein product is CASSFSSGASSYEQYF.

J is TRBJ2-6 and V is TRBV3-1 (or the pseudogene TRBV3-2); D may be TRBD1 (5 bases). The germline V gene has CDR1 LGHDT and CDR2 YNNKEL (reference sequence). The CDR3 runs 17 residues. The germline V and J ends were trimmed by 5 bases and 10 bases, with 24 bases remaining between them. CDR3 region: CASSYKRGPSLRNVLTF. The CDR3 DNA reads TGTGCCAGCAGCTATAAAAGGGGTCCCTCTTTAAGGAACGTCCTGACTTTC.

The rearrangement uses TRBV6-6 and TRBJ2-1, with unresolved D. V lost 3 bases and J lost 11, with 11 bases in between. Looked up from germline, CDR1 is MNHNY and CDR2 is SVGAGI (reference sequence). This CDR3 has 12 residues. CDR3 in DNA: TGTGCCAGCAGTTATGAGCTCAGGAAGCAGTTCTTC. Protein product: CASSYELRKQFF.

The chain combines TRBV18 with TRBJ1-2; D ambiguous. This CDR3 has 13 amino acids. V was cut by 3 bases and J by 0 bases, with 5 bases left in between. CDR1 and CDR2 (germline): KGHSH, LQKENI. CDR3 sequence reads: CASSPTTNYGYTF. CDR3 coding DNA: TGTGCCAGCTCACCGACTACTAACTATGGCTACACCTTC.

This chain joins TRBV19 and TRBJ1-5; the D gene is possibly TRBD1 (6 bases). The CDR3 contains 14 residues. Looked up from germline, CDR1 is LNHDA and CDR2 is SQIVND (reference sequence). Trimming removed 3 bases at V and 7 bases at J, with 13 bases between. CDR3 bases: TGTGCCAGTAGTATGGCACGGACAGCCCAGCCCCAGCATTTT. Its protein product is CASSMARTAQPQHF. Filled out from reference TRBV19 and TRBJ1-5, the complete variable domain reads DGGITQSPKYLFRKEGQNVTLSCEQNLNHDAMYWYRQDPGQGLRLIYYSQIVNDFQKGDIAEGYSVSREKKESFPLTVTSAQKNPTAFYLCASSMARTAQPQHFGDGTRLSIL.

The chain couples TRBV6-5 to TRBJ2-2, with TRBD1 identical over 11 bases. The J segment lost 5 bases and the V segment lost 7 bases, leaving 3 bases of the junction unmatched. Germline-derived CDR1 and CDR2 are MNHEY and SVGAGI. The CDR3 covers 14 residues. CDR3 DNA sequence: TGTGCCAGCAACCGGGACAGGGGGACCGGGGAGCTGTTTTTT. It codes for CASNRDRGTGELFF.

The V call is TRBV15, the J call TRBJ1-1; tentatively, D is TRBD1 (6 bases). Trimming stripped 4 bases from V and 11 bases from J, with 14 bases between. CDR1 is LNHNV and CDR2 is YYDKDF in the germline V gene (reference sequence). The CDR3 totals 12 residues. The CDR3 loop is CATSNDQGRAFF. DNA for the CDR3: TGTGCCACCAGCAACGACCAGGGGAGGGCTTTCTTT.

This clone was counted only a few times. V is TRBV5-1 and J is TRBJ1-5; D is unclear. This CDR3 comprises 13 residues. Germline V gene data show CDR1 as SGHRS and CDR2 as YFSETQ. V shed 4 bases and J shed 4 bases, with 9 bases lying between them. The CDR3 bases are TGCGCCAGCAGCCTGGAACGGAATCAGCCCCAGCATTTT. Its translation: CASSLERNQPQHF.

CDR3 in DNA: TGTGCCAGCAGCCAAGGGTCGGGGACTGAAGCTTTCTTT. It yields the protein CASSQGSGTEAFF. The chain has TRBV3-1 (or the pseudogene TRBV3-2) and TRBJ1-1; no definite D call. Per germline, CDR1 LGHDT and CDR2 YNNKEL (reference sequence). The CDR3 extends over 13 amino acids. Deletions cut 1 base from V and 5 bases from J, with 8 bases between.

V gene TRBV3-1 (or the pseudogene TRBV3-2) combines with J gene TRBJ1-2, with 7 bases aligning to TRBD1. Germline lookup yields CDR1 LGHDT and CDR2 YNNKEL (reference sequence). The CDR3 runs to 13 residues. Trimming removed 0 bases from V and 5 bases from J; junction bases left unmatched: 0. CDR3 coding DNA: TGTGCCAGCAGCCAAGACAGGGGGTATGGCTACACCTTC. Its translation: CASSQDRGYGYTF.

This clone was counted a single time. This chain uses TRBV5-1 with TRBJ1-3; unclear D gene. Trimming cost V 1 base and J 0 bases, with 8 bases left between them. This CDR3 contains 15 residues. Germline V gene data show CDR1 as SGHRS and CDR2 as YFSETQ. DNA of the CDR3: TGCGCCAGCAGCTTGTCGGCAGTCTCTGGAAACACCATATATTTT. Its protein product is CASSLSAVSGNTIYF.

V gene TRBV4-1 combines with J gene TRBJ1-2; D not certain. There are 14 residues in the CDR3. In germline, CDR1 is MGHRA, CDR2 YSYEKL. V shed 3 bases and J shed 4 bases, with 12 bases lying between them. CDR3 in amino acids: CASSQGSGLYGYTF. CDR3 DNA sequence: TGCGCCAGCAGCCAGGGCAGCGGACTCTATGGCTACACCTTC.

This rearrangement joins TRBV4-1 to TRBJ1-1, with a weak D call TRBD1 (6 bases). CDR3 length: 15 amino acids. Germline V gene data show CDR1 as MGHRA and CDR2 as YSYEKL. V lost 2 bases to trimming and J lost 1 base, with 11 bases between them. The CDR3: CASSQKGVGNTEAFF. The DNA of the CDR3 is TGCGCCAGCAGCCAAAAGGGGGTGGGGAACACTGAAGCTTTCTTT.